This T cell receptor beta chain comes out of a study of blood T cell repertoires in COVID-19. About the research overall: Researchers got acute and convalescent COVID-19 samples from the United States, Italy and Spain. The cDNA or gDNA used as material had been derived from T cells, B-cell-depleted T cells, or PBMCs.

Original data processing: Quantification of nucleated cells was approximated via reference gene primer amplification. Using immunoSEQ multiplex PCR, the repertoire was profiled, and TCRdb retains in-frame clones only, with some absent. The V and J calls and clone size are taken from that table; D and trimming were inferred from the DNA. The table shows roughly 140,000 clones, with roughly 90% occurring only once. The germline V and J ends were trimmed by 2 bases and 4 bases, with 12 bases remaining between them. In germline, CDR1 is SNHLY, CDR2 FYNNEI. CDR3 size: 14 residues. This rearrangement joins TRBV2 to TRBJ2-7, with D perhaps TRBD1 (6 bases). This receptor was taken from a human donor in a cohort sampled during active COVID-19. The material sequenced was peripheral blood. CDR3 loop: CASSEQGTGYEQYF. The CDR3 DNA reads TGTGCCAGCAGTGAACAGGGGACCGGGTACGAGCAGTACTTC.